One T cell receptor (beta chain) is described in this entry. Under the authors' procedure: Amplification with reference gene primers provided the estimates of nucleated cell counts. The data were produced by immunoSEQ multiplex PCR, yet TCRdb's version contains in-frame clones alone and is incomplete. V and J calls and clone size are given by that table; D and trimming were obtained from the DNA. The sample lists 450,000 or so clones, around 90% seen once, with 0.8% to 0.9% in the top ten. The germline V gene has CDR1 MNHNS and CDR2 SASEGT. The ends were cut back, 3 bases at V and 3 bases at J, with 13 bases in the middle. The CDR3 covers 15 residues. The data are from a study of blood T cell repertoires in COVID-19.

This chain uses TRBV6-1 with TRBJ2-3; tentatively, D is TRBD2 (5 bases). The sample consisted of peripheral blood. This receptor was obtained from a man aged 18-30 years with COVID-19, enrolled during active disease. This CDR3 reads CASSEPGSQTDTQYF. The CDR3 nucleotides read TGTGCCAGCAGTGAGCCGGGATCCCAGACAGATACGCAGTATTTT.